The clone carrying this T cell receptor (beta chain) was found a few times. Sequencing used immunoSEQ multiplex PCR; TCRdb keeps in-frame clones, though not all of them. The sample has under 65,000 clones, roughly 81% seen once; the top ten hold roughly 3.1%. This sample is part of a study of OX40 agonist ivuxolimab in advanced cancers. The length of the CDR3 is 13 residues. Germline CDR1 is MRHNA and CDR2 is SNTAGT. Trimming cost V 2 bases and J 6 bases, with 9 bases left between them. V is TRBV6-4 and J is TRBJ2-3, with D unclear. The specimen was CD4+ or CD8+ T cells sorted from blood, collected in a trial of the OX40 agonist ivuxolimab. The clonotype comes from an adult with an advanced solid tumor such as melanoma, head and neck, liver or kidney cancer. The CDR3 spells CASSDERSDTQYF. CDR3 sequence (DNA): TGTGCCAGCAGTGACGAGAGATCGGATACGCAGTATTTT.